The 18 T cell receptor beta chains reported below all come from one sample, sequenced in a study of CD4 and CD8 cells across lung adenocarcinoma regions. TCRdb recomputed calls from the PCR reads with MiXCR, one row per CDR3 protein. The table has fewer than 20,000 distinct CDR3 sequences, more than 45% seen once. Input material: CD8+ T cells from the center of a lung tumor. All receptors derive from a female donor with lung adenocarcinoma. The CD4 and CD8 labels of this study may be unreliable.

Comment on this clonotype: Its ends do not fully match the called genes, so a read error is possible. The chain combines TRBV6-4 with TRBJ2-3; 11 bases line up with TRBD2. This CDR3 spans 16 amino acids. Germline values: CDR1 MRHNA, CDR2 SNTAGT. The DNA for the CDR3 is TGTGCCAGCAGTGACTCGGGGACTAGCGGCACAGATACTCAGTATTTT. Translation: CASSDSGTSGTDTQYF.

The chain uses TRBV10-3 and TRBJ1-2; 9 bases line up with TRBD1. Germline-derived CDR1 and CDR2 are ENHRY and SYGVKD. This CDR3 is 14 amino acids long. Trimming at V came to 5 bases and at J to 7 bases, leaving 8 bases not matched to a gene. The CDR3 DNA follows: TGTGCCATCAGTCCGGGACAGGGACGGGGTGGCTACACCTTC. Its protein is CAISPGQGRGGYTF.

The chain carries TRBV25-1 and TRBJ1-2; 7 bases match TRBD1. Germline trimming cut 0 bases from V and 4 bases from J; bases unmatched to any gene: 5. This CDR3 is built from 15 residues. The germline gives CDR1 MGHDK, CDR2 SYGVNS. CDR3 amino acids: CASSEYPGGPYGYTF. In DNA, the CDR3 is TGTGCCAGCAGTGAATATCCAGGGGGACCCTATGGCTACACCTTC.

The table lists this clonotype with many counts. V gene TRBV6-1 combines with J gene TRBJ1-3; TRBD1 agrees at 7 bases. The CDR3 has 14 residues. Trimming removed 7 bases from V and 2 bases from J; junction bases left unmatched: 5. The germline V gene has CDR1 MNHNS and CDR2 SASEGT. The CDR3 DNA follows: TGTGCCAGCACTATGACAGGGACTGGAAACACCATATATTTT. This sequence encodes CASTMTGTGNTIYF.

This clonotype has only a few counts. The chain couples TRBV4-3 to TRBJ2-4, with a tentative D call TRBD1 (6 bases). The CDR3 contains 17 residues. Deletions cut 0 bases from V and 6 bases from J, with 18 bases between. Germline V lookup: CDR1 LGHNA, CDR2 YSLEER. The CDR3 DNA follows: TGCGCCAGCAGCCAAGACCACAGGGCAGGGCGTGGAAACATTCAGTACTTC. It yields the protein CASSQDHRAGRGNIQYF.

The chain joins TRBV6-1 to TRBJ2-4; 8 nucleotides align to TRBD2. J was trimmed by 13 bases and V by 6 bases; bases with no gene match: 20. Germline V gives CDR1 MNHNS, CDR2 SASEGT. The CDR3 is 16 residues long. The CDR3 bases are TGTGCCAGCAGCGCTTCGGGGGGGGGAGCCAAAAACACGCAGTACTTC. Its protein is CASSASGGGAKNTQYF.

This clonotype was recorded at least ten times. This chain uses TRBV25-1 with TRBJ2-5, with TRBD2 as a possible D gene (5 bases). Between the trimmed V and J ends, which lost 1 base and 2 bases, there was a span of 8 bases. The germline CDR1 and CDR2 sequences are MGHDK and SYGVNS. This CDR3 has 14 amino acids. CDR3 protein: CASSEFREQETQYF. CDR3 nucleotides: TGTGCCAGCAGTGAATTTAGGGAGCAAGAGACCCAGTACTTC.

V gene TRBV3-1 combines with J gene TRBJ2-1; TRBD2 matches at 10 bases. CDR3 length: 17 residues. V lost 5 bases, J lost 6 bases, and 13 bases stayed unmatched. The germline gives CDR1 LGHDT, CDR2 YNNKEL (reference sequence). The CDR3 here is CASSTRTSGGGGNEQFF. The CDR3 DNA is TGTGCCAGCAGCACCCGGACTAGCGGAGGGGGGGGCAATGAGCAGTTCTTC.

The chain combines TRBV12-3 or TRBV12-4 with TRBJ2-3; TRBD1 agrees at 12 bases. The CDR3 contains 15 residues. After removal of 5 bases from V and 6 bases from J, the junction contained 6 bases not matched to a gene. The DNA for the CDR3 is TGTGCCAGCAGTCCGGGACAGGGGGCGTTGGATACGCAGTATTTT. Amino acids: CASSPGQGALDTQYF.

The chain links TRBV12-3 or TRBV12-4 to TRBJ2-3, with 8 bases identical to TRBD2. The CDR3 is 16 residues long. The trim removed 3 bases at V and 5 bases at J, leaving 10 bases unmatched. As DNA, the CDR3 is TGTGCCAGCAGTTTCGGCGGGGGGCCTCAGGAAGATACGCAGTATTTT. Its protein is CASSFGGGPQEDTQYF.

The V gene is TRBV5-5, the J gene TRBJ2-2, with a possible D match to TRBD1 (6 bases). Trimming pared 0 bases from V and 6 bases from J, leaving 9 bases between. The CDR3 contains 14 residues. Per germline, CDR1 SGHKS and CDR2 YYEKEE (reference sequence). The CDR3 coding sequence is TGTGCCAGCAGCTTGGCCACAGGGCCCGGGGAGCTGTTTTTT. Translated, it gives CASSLATGPGELFF.

This clonotype was observed once. The chain carries TRBV6-1 and TRBJ2-3; 8 nucleotides align to TRBD1. The closer fit of TRBJ2-7 to the DNA end suggests the J call may be wrong. This CDR3 spans 15 amino acids. CDR1 and CDR2 from the germline V gene are MNHNS and SASEGT. In DNA, the CDR3 is TGTGCCAGCAGAATTCAGGGGGCAGGCACAGATACGCAGTACTTC. This sequence encodes CASRIQGAGTDTQYF.

This sequence joins TRBV10-3 and TRBJ2-5; tentatively, D is TRBD1 or TRBD2 (5 bases each). The J call is in doubt because the DNA end fits TRBJ2-7 better. The CDR3 consists of 14 residues. Germline loops: CDR1 ENHRY, CDR2 SYGVKD. The CDR3 DNA reads as TGTGCCACAGCCTGGGGGAGAAGCCCCTACGAGCAGTACTTC. It encodes CATAWGRSPYEQYF.

This clonotype showed up many times. The rearrangement uses TRBV6-5 and TRBJ1-5, with 11 bases aligning to TRBD1. The junction had 3 bases not matched to a gene; V was cut back by 2 bases and J by 6 bases. Germline assignment: CDR1 MNHEY and CDR2 SVGAGI. The CDR3 length is 15 residues. The CDR3: CASSYGTGGPQPQHF. CDR3 nucleotide sequence: TGTGCCAGCAGTTACGGGACAGGGGGACCTCAGCCCCAGCATTTT.

Turning to this clonotype: A junction boundary mismatches the germline segment, possibly from a read error. This chain connects TRBV6-1 to TRBJ1-6, with D perhaps matching TRBD1 (5 bases). CDR3 length: 14 amino acids. Germline V gene sequence: CDR1 MNHNS, CDR2 SASEGT. The CDR3 reads CASIEGWGNSPLHF. CDR3 nucleotide sequence: TGTGCCAGCATTGAAGGCTGGGGGAATTCACCCCTCCACTTT.

This clonotype was detected a few times. The chain uses TRBV9 and TRBJ2-3; the match to TRBD1 covers 9 bases. V dropped 0 bases and J dropped 3; count of bases not matched to a gene: 2. CDR1 is SGDLS and CDR2 is YYNGEE in the germline V gene. This CDR3 has 15 amino acids. CDR3 in amino acids: CASSVAGTGTDTQYF. DNA for the CDR3: TGTGCCAGCAGCGTAGCCGGGACAGGGACAGATACGCAGTATTTT.

The chain couples TRBV6-1 to TRBJ2-1, with unresolved D. The CDR3 extends over 11 amino acids. V shed 8 bases and J shed 8 bases, with 10 bases lying between them. Germline loops: CDR1 MNHNS, CDR2 SASEGT. The CDR3 DNA sequence: TGTGCCAGCGTGAGTATATATGAGCAGTTCTTC. Its translation: CASVSIYEQFF.

The rearrangement uses TRBV27 and TRBJ2-5; the match to TRBD2 covers 9 bases. The V and J ends lost 3 bases and 2 bases, in that order; junction bases with no gene match: 10. Germline CDR1 reads MNHEY; CDR2 reads SMNVEV (reference sequence). This CDR3 is 17 amino acids long. The CDR3 DNA reads TGTGCCAGCAGTTTTTGGGGTAGCGGGAGAGTACAAGAGACCCAGTACTTC. This encodes CASSFWGSGRVQETQYF.